The clone carrying this T cell receptor (beta chain) was counted at least ten times. Its antigen is unidentified. This sample stems from a study of shared clonotypes between healthy human individuals. Whole-study context: Contributing individuals were a couple of females and a few males aged 18 to 49.

Replicate PCRs for sorted subsets used about 200 ng DNA; this equaled 25,000 to 35,000 T cell genomes. Methods used by the authors: Filtering differed, since immunoSEQ gave only junction sequences and no quality scores. The data were produced by immunoSEQ multiplex PCR, yet TCRdb's version contains in-frame clones alone and is incomplete. V and J calls and clone size follow that table, whereas D and trimming were derived from the DNA. This table has over a million clones, around four fifths appearing once. Germline V lookup: CDR1 LNHDA, CDR2 SQIVND (reference sequence). Trimming removed 6 bases from V and 2 bases from J, with 23 bases in between. CDR3 length: 18 amino acids. Broader study findings: Across subsets, estimated richness was generally greater for naive than for memory populations.

This receptor was identified in a man aged 18 to 29 in good health. The specimen was memory CD4+ T cells sorted from blood. Noted subset: CD45RA-negative fraction. J is TRBJ1-5 and V is TRBV19, with D perhaps TRBD1 (6 bases). DNA for the CDR3: TGTGCCAGTAGGTCTCTTTTAGAGGGGGGCCCCGGCAATCAGCCCCAGCATTTT. Translated: CASRSLLEGGPGNQPQHF.